The entry below gives a single T cell receptor (beta chain) sequence along with its context. A much bigger clone sits one base away, suggesting this may be a read error. This CDR3 is 11 amino acids long. The germline gives CDR1 PRHDT, CDR2 FYEKMQ (reference sequence). V was shortened by 4 bases and J by 3 bases, with 4 bases between the two germline ends. Authors' data handling: Nucleated cell counts were estimated from reference gene primer amplification. Profiling relied on immunoSEQ multiplex PCR, and the TCRdb table lists in-frame clones only, not all of them. That table gives V, J and clone size, and the DNA gave D and trimming. The table includes roughly 170,000 clones, about 85% detected once. This record belongs to a study of blood T cell repertoires in COVID-19. Overall study: T cells, B-cell-depleted T cells, or PBMCs supplied cDNA or gDNA.

The TCR was taken from a man aged 55 to 70 who had recovered from COVID-19. Input material: peripheral blood. The chain carries TRBV13 and TRBJ2-7; D gene uncertain. The CDR3: CASSSNYEQYF. The CDR3 nucleotides are TGTGCCAGCAGCTCCAACTACGAGCAGTACTTC.